These 9 T cell receptor beta chains were sequenced from one sample in a study of beta chain features in type 1 diabetes (dated by TCRdb to about 2018). The library was generated by the immunoSEQ multiplex PCR assay. The entire amount of isolated RNA was reverse transcribed using the High Capacity cDNA Reverse Transcription Kit, so the sequenced TCRB transcripts were expressed ones. TCRdb took over this immuneACCESS table, retaining in-frame rearrangements with V and J assigned. Such tables are incomplete; in checked studies, under half of the missing clones stem from an unresolved V gene, and the remainder is unexplained. Recorded for this sample are over 100,000 clones; almost 40% of them occurred a single time. Clones ranked in the top ten supply about 0.07% of the sample. Specimen: stem cell memory CD4+ T cells from blood. This sample's cell subset or site label indicates: stem cell-like memory CD4+ T cells. The source of these receptors is a woman aged 18-29 years in good health.

This clone appeared once. The gene calls are TRBV6-4 and TRBJ2-1; D unresolved. The V and J ends lost 10 bases and 7 bases respectively, with 8 bases between them. The CDR3 runs to 10 residues. Germline lookup yields CDR1 MRHNA and CDR2 SNTAGT. The CDR3 bases are TGTGCCACCGCCCAGAATGAGCAGTTCTTC. Amino acids: CATAQNEQFF.

This clone was observed a few times. The V and J genes are TRBV2 and TRBJ2-1, with TRBD2 matching 13 bases. CDR1 and CDR2 (germline): SNHLY, FYNNEI. This CDR3 comprises 14 residues. V trimming: 10 bases; J trimming: 10 bases; junction bases outside the gene matches: 10. The CDR3 region has the DNA TGTGCCACCTCCACTAGCGGGAGGGCAGGGGAGCAGTTCTTC. It encodes CATSTSGRAGEQFF.

The chain links TRBV18 to TRBJ2-5; D is undetermined. V was trimmed by 4 bases and J by 0 bases, leaving 12 bases between them. This CDR3 is built from 15 residues. Germline lookup yields CDR1 KGHSH and CDR2 LQKENI. The CDR3 DNA sequence: TGTGCCAGCTCACACTCCAAAACCTACCAAGAGACCCAGTACTTC. Encoded protein: CASSHSKTYQETQYF.

Only a few counts were recorded for this clone. The chain links TRBV10-2 to TRBJ2-7; 8 positions agree with TRBD1. With 5 bases clipped from V and 0 bases from J, the junction kept 3 bases outside the gene matches. In germline, CDR1 is WSHSY, CDR2 SAAADI. CDR3 length: 14 residues. CDR3 bases: TGCGCCAGCAGTAACAGGGGGTCCTCCTACGAGCAGTACTTC. It encodes CASSNRGSSYEQYF.

The gene calls are TRBV14 and TRBJ2-1, with D perhaps matching TRBD2 (7 bases). Trimming shortened V by 6 bases and J by 10 bases, and 13 bases separated the two germline ends. Germline lookup yields CDR1 SGHDN and CDR2 FVKESK. There are 12 residues in the CDR3. CDR3 sequence: CASSPWGGEQFF. CDR3 DNA: TGTGCCAGCAGTCCATGGGGGGGCGAGCAGTTCTTC.

This chain links TRBV7-9 with TRBJ2-7, with 8 bases matching TRBD2. Per germline, CDR1 SEHNR and CDR2 FQNEAQ (reference sequence). The CDR3 is made up of 14 amino acids. V lost 1 base, J lost 3 bases, and 2 bases stayed unmatched. CDR3 loop: CASSLGTSRYEQYF. In DNA form, the CDR3 reads TGTGCCAGCAGCTTAGGGACTAGCCGCTACGAGCAGTACTTC.

J is TRBJ2-7 and V is TRBV28; the D gene is possibly TRBD2 (6 bases). This CDR3 spans 13 amino acids. Trimming took off 6 bases at V and 3 bases at J, with 12 bases between the two ends. Looked up from germline, CDR1 is MDHEN and CDR2 is SYDVKM. DNA of the CDR3: TGTGCCAGCAGAGGAGGGCACTACTACGAGCAGTACTTC. It translates to CASRGGHYYEQYF.

The rearrangement links TRBV18 to TRBJ2-3, with 7 nucleotides matching TRBD1. The V segment lost 3 bases and the J segment 2 bases; nucleotides outside the gene matches: 5. CDR1 is KGHSH, CDR2 LQKENI, per germline. The CDR3 is made up of 15 amino acids. The CDR3 sequence is CASSPGQPLTDTQYF. DNA for the CDR3: TGTGCCAGCTCACCGGGACAGCCCCTCACAGATACGCAGTATTTT. Variable domain in full (rest from reference TRBV18 and TRBJ2-3): NAGVMQNPRHLVRRRGQEARLRCSPMKGHSHVYWYRQLPEEGLKFMVYLQKENIIDESGMPKERFSAEFPKEGPSILRIQQVVRGDSAAYFCASSPGQPLTDTQYFGPGTRLTVL.

This chain connects TRBV5-8 to TRBJ2-6, with D unclear. The CDR3 has 15 amino acids. Trimming left V 1 base short and J 2 bases short, with 7 bases between. The germline CDR1 and CDR2 sequences are SGHTS and YDEGEE. This CDR3 reads CASSLFLAGANVLTF. CDR3 coding DNA: TGTGCCAGCAGCTTGTTTCTAGCTGGGGCCAACGTCCTGACTTTC.